Listed below are T cell receptor beta chains from one sample, sequenced in a study of cytomegalovirus exposure and HLA in healthy donors. The assay was immunoSEQ multiplex PCR, and TCRdb's table has in-frame clones only and misses some. The repertoire includes 140,000 to 150,000 clones, 60% to 80% of them detected once, and about 1.7% sits in the top ten. What was sequenced was PBMCs. The receptors originated from a woman in her thirties in good health and CMV-seronegative. CDR3s include the opening cysteine and the closing phenylalanine or tryptophan.

CDR3 protein: CASSARQGSGELFF
V gene: TRBV11-1

CDR3 protein: CATSREVARSYNEQFF
V gene: TRBV15

CDR3 protein: CASSEAPSGGKNIQYF
V gene: TRBV6-1

CDR3 protein: CASSYRGQPQHF
V gene: TRBV18

CDR3 protein: CASSVQGAGGYTF
V gene: TRBV27

CDR3 protein: CASSLYSTNEKLFF
V gene: TRBV5-1

CDR3 protein: CAARRTGVRPDEQFF
V gene: TRBV28

CDR3 protein: CASSAMPGGTRDTQYF
V gene: TRBV9

CDR3 protein: CASGTGLAYTGELFF
V gene: TRBV2

CDR3 protein: CASSIRTSGGASANTQYF
V gene: TRBV11-2

CDR3 protein: CASSYFQETGNGYTF
V gene: TRBV16

CDR3 protein: CASSRREDQPQHF
V gene: TRBV5-6

CDR3 protein: CATSPYRVFQPQHF
V gene: TRBV15

CDR3 protein: CASRGQLLTGELFF
V gene: TRBV27

CDR3 protein: CASSLSGGVSSTDTQYF
V gene: TRBV27

CDR3 protein: CASSPAMSYEQYF
V gene: TRBV11-2

CDR3 protein: CASSARDIYEQYF
V gene: TRBV10-1

CDR3 protein: CASSFSFTGGRGGEQFF
V gene: TRBV11-3

CDR3 protein: CAWSKAGTGTKNIQYF
V gene: TRBV30

CDR3 protein: CASSVSPDRAGNTIYF
V gene: TRBV9

CDR3 protein: CASSFIGSNEKLFF
V gene: TRBV11-2

CDR3 protein: CASKAGGYEQYF
V gene: TRBV2

CDR3 protein: CASSLAGGASTDTQYF
V gene: TRBV5-1

CDR3 protein: CASSLVPRVRSHEQFF
V gene: TRBV5-1

CDR3 protein: CASSLVPSGGYNEQFF
V gene: TRBV5-1

CDR3 protein: CASSPSEGRQETQYF
V gene: TRBV5-1

CDR3 protein: CASRWGQASNQPQHF
V gene: TRBV19

CDR3 protein: CASSKGQGRLNTEAFF
V gene: TRBV5-1

CDR3 protein: CASSQTSLGLAGRYSYNEQFF
V gene: TRBV14

CDR3 protein: CASAASGSYNEQFF
V gene: TRBV2

CDR3 protein: CASGDSRQQYF
V gene: TRBV19

CDR3 protein: CASSGIQGGTEAFF
V gene: TRBV9

CDR3 protein: CASRGLAGAYEQYF
V gene: TRBV5-1

CDR3 protein: CASSQDEGAGASEKLFF
V gene: TRBV4-2